This TCR beta chain was identified during a study of human T cells and chemical hapten exposure. Unfractionated whole blood yielded the extracted total RNA. TCRdb processed the 5' RACE reads anew with MiXCR; each CDR3 protein has one entry. Here the sample spans approximately 110,000 distinct CDR3 sequences, roughly a fifth being singletons. With 7 bases removed from V and 1 base from J, the gap between germline ends came to 26 bases. The CDR3 sequence is 18 residues long. Germline V gene sequence: CDR1 SGHRS, CDR2 YFSETQ. The sequence derives from a human donor in good health. The genes are TRBV5-1 and TRBJ1-1; tentatively, D is TRBD1 (5 bases). This CDR3 reads CASRQFQGTPSSNTEAFF. As DNA, the CDR3 is TGCGCCAGCCGACAATTTCAAGGGACCCCCTCGTCGAACACTGAAGCTTTCTTT.